These T cell receptor beta chains were read from a single sample in a study of T cell changes during pregnancy in multiple sclerosis. The assay was immunoSEQ multiplex PCR, and TCRdb's table has in-frame clones only and misses some. The sample carries about 100,000 clones, approximately 94% recorded once. The sample consisted of peripheral blood, taken before pregnancy. The receptors derive from a female donor with multiple sclerosis, enrolled in a pregnancy study. The CDR3 runs from the conserved cysteine through the conserved F or W. A D gene is named only where the DNA matches it firmly. The size field is filled for only some rows; it gives once, few, many or a size class.

d_call	j_call	clone_size	v_call	cdr3_aa	cdr3_nt
-	TRBJ1-5	-	TRBV7-8	CASSLLGDSNQPQHF	TGTGCCAGCAGCTTGCTCGGGGATAGCAATCAGCCCCAGCATTTT
TRBD2	TRBJ2-1	-	TRBV15	CATSSGLAANEQFF	TGTGCCACCAGCAGTGGACTAGCGGCGAATGAGCAGTTCTTC
-	TRBJ1-2	-	TRBV28	CASRKQGPYGYTF	TGTGCCAGCCGAAAACAGGGCCCATATGGCTACACCTTC
TRBD1	TRBJ1-1	-	TRBV9	CASSTRQGAAEAFF	TGTGCCAGCAGCACAAGACAGGGTGCAGCTGAAGCTTTCTTT
TRBD2	TRBJ2-1	once	TRBV30	CAWSVRGLAGGGGQFF	TGTGCCTGGAGTGTACGCGGATTAGCGGGGGGGGGTGGGCAGTTCTTC
-	TRBJ2-7	-	TRBV6-6	CASSYLQDSYEQYF	TGTGCCAGCAGTTACTTACAAGACTCCTACGAGCAGTACTTC
-	TRBJ1-1	once	TRBV12-5	CASGLVISRRTTGEAFF	TGTGCTAGTGGTTTGGTGATTTCGCGTCGTACCACCGGTGAAGCTTTCTTT
TRBD2	TRBJ2-1	-	TRBV7-6	CASSFADREGVEQFF	TGTGCCAGCAGCTTTGCGGATCGGGAGGGTGTTGAGCAGTTCTTC
-	TRBJ2-7	-	TRBV11-2	CASSLGSWDTHF	TGTGCCAGCAGCTTGGGATCTTGGGACACCCACTTC
-	TRBJ2-7	-	TRBV9	CASSVGAPPGEQYF	TGTGCCAGCAGCGTTGGGGCCCCGCCCGGCGAGCAGTACTTC
-	TRBJ2-7	-	TRBV7-9	CASSSSPTVSYEQYF	TGTGCCAGCAGCTCAAGTCCGACAGTCTCCTACGAGCAGTACTTC
-	TRBJ1-5	-	TRBV2	CASISQGGNAQHF	TGTGCCAGCATTTCCCAAGGGGGTAACGCCCAGCATTTT
-	TRBJ2-7	-	TRBV5-4	CASGFDQRASYEQYF	TGTGCCAGCGGCTTCGACCAGCGGGCGTCCTACGAGCAGTACTTC
TRBD2	TRBJ2-7	once	TRBV10-3	CATEAGGAYEQYF	TGTGCCACCGAGGCGGGAGGCGCCTACGAGCAGTACTTC
TRBD2	TRBJ2-7	-	TRBV6-1	CASSEATSGYEQYF	TGTGCCAGCAGTGAAGCCACTAGCGGATACGAGCAGTACTTC
TRBD2	TRBJ2-3	once	TRBV4-3	CASSQGLAVVTDTQYF	TGCGCCAGCAGCCAAGGACTAGCGGTTGTCACAGATACGCAGTATTTT
TRBD1	TRBJ2-7	-	TRBV5-6	CASSVGQAYEQYF	TGTGCCAGCAGCGTTGGACAGGCCTACGAGCAGTACTTC
TRBD2	TRBJ2-5	-	TRBV15	CATSRGLAGGISETQYF	TGTGCCACCAGCAGAGGACTAGCGGGAGGAATTAGCGAGACCCAGTACTTC
-	TRBJ2-7	-	TRBV6-1	CASSEWGGQSYEQYF	TGTGCCAGCAGTGAATGGGGGGGGCAGTCCTACGAGCAGTACTTC
TRBD1	TRBJ1-3	-	TRBV14	CASSQPKRGQTGNTIYF	TGTGCCAGCAGCCAACCCAAGAGGGGGCAGACTGGAAACACCATATATTTT
-	TRBJ2-3	-	TRBV7-9	CASSLGTSRDTQYF	TGTGCCAGCAGCTTAGGGACAAGTAGAGATACGCAGTATTTT
-	TRBJ1-2	-	TRBV5-4	CASSSPGSNGYTF	TGTGCCAGCAGCTCCCCAGGTAGTAATGGCTACACCTTC
-	TRBJ2-2	-	TRBV10-3	CAISDVGSHTGELFF	TGTGCCATCAGTGATGTTGGCTCTCACACCGGGGAGCTGTTTTTT
TRBD2	TRBJ2-1	-	TRBV6-1	CASSDTGGPYNEQFF	TGTGCCAGCAGTGATACGGGAGGACCCTACAATGAGCAGTTCTTC
TRBD2	TRBJ2-3	-	TRBV15	CATSTTSGFTDTQYF	TGTGCCACCAGCACGACTAGCGGGTTTACAGATACGCAGTATTTT
TRBD1	TRBJ1-5	-	TRBV28	CASSLQGQVANQPQHF	TGTGCCAGCAGCCTCCAAGGACAGGTGGCTAATCAGCCCCAGCATTTT
TRBD1	TRBJ1-5	-	TRBV11-3	CASSSARDRGLQPQHF	TGTGCCAGCAGCTCCGCTCGGGACAGGGGGCTTCAGCCCCAGCATTTT
-	TRBJ2-3	-	TRBV2	CASSRQEDTQYF	TGTGCCAGCAGTCGACAGGAAGATACGCAGTATTTT